These 20 T cell receptor beta chains originate from one sample sequenced in a study of blood T cell repertoires in COVID-19. Assay: immunoSEQ multiplex PCR; the TCRdb copy retains only in-frame clones and omits some. The sample includes tens of thousands of clones, about 90% of them seen just once. Sequenced sample: peripheral blood. The receptors shown here come from a woman at least 80 years old with active or convalescent COVID-19.

This chain links TRBV19 with TRBJ2-1; D not resolved. The length of the CDR3 is 14 residues. V shed 3 bases and J shed 8 bases, with 14 bases lying between them. Germline V gene lookup returns CDR1 LNHDA and CDR2 SQIVND (reference sequence). The CDR3 nucleotides read TGTGCCAGTAGTATTAACCCCTCTGGGCATGAGCAGTTCTTC. It encodes CASSINPSGHEQFF.

V and J are TRBV20-1 and TRBJ2-5, with TRBD2 matching over 7 bases. Germline V lookup: CDR1 DFQATT, CDR2 SNEGSKA (reference sequence). CDR3 size: 11 residues. V was clipped by 5 bases and J by 5 bases; unmatched bases: 2. CDR3 sequence: CSAARGETQYF. The CDR3 DNA is TGCAGTGCTGCGCGGGGGGAGACCCAGTACTTC.

This clone has only one observation. V gene TRBV11-3 combines with J gene TRBJ2-7; 7 nucleotides agree with TRBD1. The V segment lost 7 bases and the J segment 6 bases; nucleotides outside the gene matches: 12. The CDR3 has 14 amino acids. Germline V gene data show CDR1 as SGHNT and CDR2 as YENEEA. In DNA, the CDR3 is TGTGCCAGCAACCCCAACATTCCAGGGGGCGAGCAGTACTTC. It translates to CASNPNIPGGEQYF.

The chain recombines TRBV5-1 with TRBJ2-7, with 7 bases aligning to TRBD1. The length of the CDR3 is 17 residues. V trimming: 6 bases; J trimming: 2 bases; junction bases outside the gene matches: 17. Germline assignment: CDR1 SGHRS and CDR2 YFSETQ. This CDR3 is CASTLASGTDRPYEQYF. The CDR3 DNA follows: TGCGCCAGCACCCTGGCGTCTGGGACAGATCGTCCCTACGAGCAGTACTTC.

The J gene is TRBJ1-2, the V gene TRBV16, with D tentatively TRBD1 (5 bases). This CDR3 is 15 amino acids long. Germline lookup yields CDR1 KGHSY and CDR2 FQNENV. Between the trimmed V and J ends, which lost 4 bases and 5 bases, there was a span of 17 bases. The CDR3 nucleotides read TGTGCCAGCAGCCCGTGGGGCGTCCCTTCGTATGGCTACACCTTC. It codes for CASSPWGVPSYGYTF.

The chain is built from TRBV5-6 and TRBJ1-5; TRBD1 matches at 7 bases. The CDR3 has 14 residues. Germline assignment: CDR1 SGHDT and CDR2 YYEEEE. The V segment lost 1 base and the J segment 6 bases; nucleotides outside the gene matches: 4. CDR3 coding DNA: TGTGCCAGCAGCTTGAGGGGGCGGGGTCAGCCCCAGCATTTT. This encodes CASSLRGRGQPQHF. The complete variable domain, with remaining parts taken from reference TRBV5-6 and TRBJ1-5, reads DAGVTQSPTHLIKTRGQQVTLRCSPKSGHDTVSWYQQALGQGPQFIFQYYEEEERQRGNFPDRFSGHQFPNYSSELNVNALLLGDSALYLCASSLRGRGQPQHFGDGTRLSIL.

This clone was seen only once. The chain recombines TRBV11-2 with TRBJ2-5; a weak D match, TRBD1 (6 bases). The CDR3 has 13 residues. Between the trimmed V and J ends, which lost 3 bases and 1 base, there was a span of 6 bases. Germline values: CDR1 SGHAT, CDR2 FQNNGV. Here the CDR3 DNA reads TGTGCCAGCAGCTTGGACAGCCAAGAGACCCAGTACTTC. This sequence encodes CASSLDSQETQYF.

The chain carries TRBV5-6 and TRBJ1-1, with 7 bases that match TRBD1. The V gene end was trimmed by 4 bases and the J gene end by 4 bases; junction bases not matched to a gene: 4. Germline V gene sequence: CDR1 SGHDT, CDR2 YYEEEE. CDR3 length equals 13 residues. The CDR3 here is CASSRDRRTEAFF. The CDR3 coding sequence is TGTGCCAGCAGCCGGGACAGACGCACTGAAGCTTTCTTT.

The chain is built from TRBV19 and TRBJ2-3, with TRBD2 matching over 11 bases. From germline, CDR1 is LNHDA and CDR2 SQIVND (reference sequence). The V segment lost 2 bases and the J segment 1 base; nucleotides outside the gene matches: 11. The CDR3 runs 19 residues. The CDR3 loop is CASSISGTSGIGRTDTQYF. The DNA for the CDR3 is TGTGCCAGTAGTATATCCGGGACTAGCGGTATAGGGCGCACAGATACGCAGTATTTT.

The rearrangement uses TRBV7-7 and TRBJ2-5; 10 bases are shared with TRBD2. Germline V gene sequence: CDR1 SSHAT, CDR2 FNYEAQ (reference sequence). The CDR3 has 17 amino acids. V trimming: 1 base; J trimming: 2 bases; junction bases outside the gene matches: 7. The CDR3 nucleotides read TGTGCCAGCAGCTTAGTCTTCGGGACTAGCGCTCAAGAGACCCAGTACTTC. It codes for CASSLVFGTSAQETQYF. Combining the CDR3 with reference TRBV7-7 and TRBJ2-5 gives the whole variable domain GAGVSQSPRYKVTKRGQDVTLRCDPISSHATLYWYQQALGQGPEFLTYFNYEAQPDKSGLPSDRFSAERPEGSISTLTIQRTEQRDSAMYRCASSLVFGTSAQETQYFGPGTRLLVL.

This sequence joins TRBV5-1 and TRBJ2-2; 12 bases fit TRBD2. This CDR3 is built from 16 residues. V trimming: 3 bases; J trimming: 3 bases; junction bases outside the gene matches: 3. Germline V gene data show CDR1 as SGHRS and CDR2 as YFSETQ. The CDR3 is CASSSSGGADTGELFF. CDR3 coding DNA: TGCGCCAGCAGCTCTAGCGGGGGGGCTGACACCGGGGAGCTGTTTTTT.

CDR3 loop: CASSLEGGGRYEQYF. CDR3 nucleotides: TGTGCCAGCAGCTTAGAAGGAGGCGGGAGGTACGAGCAGTACTTC. V is TRBV7-9 and J is TRBJ2-7; 8 bases match TRBD2. CDR3 length: 15 amino acids. Germline values: CDR1 SEHNR, CDR2 FQNEAQ (reference sequence). V lost 1 base to trimming and J lost 4 bases; unmatched junction nucleotides: 6.

The V gene is TRBV12-5, the J gene TRBJ2-7; TRBD2 aligns across 9 bases. V lost 1 base and J lost 4; bases outside the gene matches: 5. CDR1 is LGHNT, CDR2 FRNRAP, per germline. The CDR3 is 15 residues long. CDR3 residues: CASGLERAGGYEQYF. DNA for the CDR3: TGTGCTAGTGGTTTGGAACGAGCGGGAGGTTACGAGCAGTACTTC.

The chain is built from TRBV9 and TRBJ2-3, with 8 nucleotides matching TRBD1. V was clipped by 4 bases and J by 6 bases; unmatched bases: 10. This CDR3 spans 15 amino acids. In germline, CDR1 is SGDLS, CDR2 YYNGEE. The CDR3 region is CASSPRTGSTDTQYF. In DNA, the CDR3 is TGTGCCAGCAGCCCTAGGACAGGGTCCACGGATACGCAGTATTTT.

The chain is built from TRBV30 and TRBJ2-7; unclear D gene. The germline CDR1 and CDR2 sequences are GTSNPN and SVGIG (reference sequence). The CDR3 contains 12 residues. Trimming shortened V by 0 bases and J by 3 bases, and 6 bases separated the two germline ends. Written as DNA, the CDR3 is TGTGCCTGGAGTGTACCCAGCTACGAGCAGTACTTC. This encodes CAWSVPSYEQYF. Combining the CDR3 with reference TRBV30 and TRBJ2-7 gives the whole variable domain SQTIHQWPATLVQPVGSPLSLECTVEGTSNPNLYWYRQAAGRGLQLLFYSVGIGQISSEVPQNLSASRPQDRQFILSSKKLLLSDSGFYLCAWSVPSYEQYFGPGTRLTVT.

This rearrangement joins TRBV7-2 to TRBJ2-1; D may be TRBD1 (5 bases). This CDR3 contains 16 residues. The V and J ends lost 2 bases and 0 bases respectively, with 11 bases between them. Germline values: CDR1 SGHTA, CDR2 FQGNSA. The CDR3 region is CASSLFYRGSYNEQFF. CDR3 DNA: TGTGCCAGCAGCTTATTTTATAGGGGCTCCTACAATGAGCAGTTCTTC. Combining the CDR3 with reference TRBV7-2 and TRBJ2-1 gives the whole variable domain GAGVSQSPSNKVTEKGKDVELRCDPISGHTALYWYRQSLGQGLEFLIYFQGNSAPDKSGLPSDRFSAERTGGSVSTLTIQRTQQEDSAVYLCASSLFYRGSYNEQFFGPGTRLTVL.

This clone was seen once. The chain uses TRBV28 and TRBJ2-3, with 9 positions matching TRBD2. The CDR3 loop spans 16 amino acids. The germline V gene encodes CDR1 MDHEN and CDR2 SYDVKM. The junction had 5 bases not matched to a gene; V was cut back by 1 base and J by 3 bases. As DNA, the CDR3 is TGTGCCAGCAGTTTATCCCGAGCGGGAGGAACAGATACGCAGTATTTT. Its translation is CASSLSRAGGTDTQYF.

CDR3: CASSLSLAGRHTDTQYF. CDR3 nucleotide sequence: TGTGCCAGCAGCTTATCTTTAGCGGGAAGACACACAGATACGCAGTATTTT. V usage is TRBV7-8 and J usage is TRBJ2-3, with 8 positions matching TRBD2. Germline loops: CDR1 SGHVS, CDR2 FQNEAQ. Losses at the gene ends were 2 bases for V and 2 bases for J; bases not matched to a gene: 9. The CDR3 is 17 amino acids.

The table lists this clone with a count of one. The rearrangement uses TRBV27 and TRBJ2-1, with 10 bases matching TRBD1. The germline gives CDR1 MNHEY, CDR2 SMNVEV (reference sequence). This CDR3 is 15 amino acids long. The J segment lost 8 bases and the V segment lost 4 bases, leaving 8 bases of the junction unmatched. The CDR3 loop reads CASSSRQGARYEQFF. DNA for the CDR3: TGTGCCAGCAGTTCCCGACAGGGGGCGCGTTATGAGCAGTTCTTC.

The rearrangement uses TRBV10-3 and TRBJ2-7, with 11 bases aligning to TRBD2. This CDR3 is built from 16 residues. The germline gives CDR1 ENHRY, CDR2 SYGVKD. Trimming at V came to 8 bases and at J to 1 base, leaving 10 bases not matched to a gene. The CDR3 DNA sequence: TGTGCCATCGGGGGTGTTAGCGGGAGGGTATCCTACGAGCAGTACTTC. It yields the protein CAIGGVSGRVSYEQYF.